A selection of T cell receptor beta chains follows, all from one sample in a study of sequential checkpoint blockade in melanoma. Repertoires were generated with immunoSEQ multiplex PCR, while TCRdb's copy carries only in-frame clones and drops some. This repertoire shows 35,000 to 40,000 clones, roughly 85% found once; its top ten account for around 12%. The sequences come from CD8+ T cells sorted from blood (inferred from file names), collected from a patient given nivolumab and ipilimumab in sequence. These receptor sequences come from a human donor with melanoma. Each CDR3 is given with its conserved first and last residue. The order of the fields is CDR3 length, J gene, V gene, D gene, CDR3 protein. D genes are given only for firm matches.

15,TRBJ2-7,TRBV7-9,.,CASSRTGPPLQEQYF
14,TRBJ1-2,TRBV2,.,CASSKTGSHYGYTF
16,TRBJ2-2,TRBV27,TRBD2,CASSLGLAGVTGELFF
15,TRBJ2-3,TRBV9,TRBD2,CASSDGTSGMDTQYF
18,TRBJ2-5,TRBV29-1,TRBD2,CSVEWSERNSGREETQYF
15,TRBJ2-3,TRBV19,.,CASSIDGQVEDTQYF
15,TRBJ2-1,TRBV15,TRBD2,CATSREISGYNEQFF
14,TRBJ2-5,TRBV6-5,TRBD1,CASSKTGTPWTQYF
16,TRBJ2-5,TRBV29-1,.,CSVEDRGATVEGTQYF
14,TRBJ1-1,TRBV27,.,CASSPFGGFTEAFF
12,TRBJ1-2,TRBV7-9,.,CASFGGNYGYTF
17,TRBJ2-1,TRBV7-6,TRBD2,CASSLKLAGGWDNEQFF
14,TRBJ1-5,TRBV6-1,.,CASSTDPGGQPQHF
15,TRBJ1-1,TRBV6-1,.,CASSEAYRVGTEAFF
17,TRBJ2-5,TRBV5-1,TRBD1,CASSLVDTGQGGETQYF
11,.,TRBV30,.,CAWASPYEQYF
12,TRBJ2-7,TRBV5-1,.,CASSLAGNEQYF
14,TRBJ2-2,TRBV19,TRBD1,CASSPTGGGWELFF
16,TRBJ1-3,TRBV9,TRBD1,CASSDGQGSTGNTIYF
12,TRBJ2-7,TRBV28,.,CASRPSSYEQYF
13,TRBJ2-1,TRBV4-1,TRBD2,CASSHPRGGEQFF
16,TRBJ1-5,TRBV19,TRBD1,CASSIEGTGGNQPQHF
14,TRBJ2-1,TRBV11-2,.,CASSYWSGYNEQFF
19,TRBJ1-6,TRBV19,.,CASSMAPPGQSSYNSPLHF
16,TRBJ2-7,TRBV5-4,TRBD2,CASSPGLAGLSYEQYF
20,TRBJ1-4,TRBV29-1,TRBD1,CSVEENGDRVGGPTNEKLFF
16,TRBJ1-1,TRBV11-2,.,CASSLFGRMTNTEAFF
18,TRBJ2-5,TRBV27,TRBD2,CASTSRGLAGGSQETQYF